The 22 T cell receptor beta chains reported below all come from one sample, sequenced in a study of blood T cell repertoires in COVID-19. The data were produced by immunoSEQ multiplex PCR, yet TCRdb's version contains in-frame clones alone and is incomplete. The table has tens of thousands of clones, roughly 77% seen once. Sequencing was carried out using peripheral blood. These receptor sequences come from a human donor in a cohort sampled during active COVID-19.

CDR3 coding DNA: TGCAGCGTTGCTATTCTGGCTAGCGGGAGGGCCGCGGGTTCTACAGATACGCAGTATTTT. Amino acids: CSVAILASGRAAGSTDTQYF. The rearrangement uses TRBV29-1 and TRBJ2-3; 12 positions agree with TRBD2. The CDR3 is made up of 20 amino acids. Trimming cost V 4 bases and J 3 bases; bases outside gene matches: 20. Germline V CDR1 and CDR2: SQVTM, ANQGSEA.

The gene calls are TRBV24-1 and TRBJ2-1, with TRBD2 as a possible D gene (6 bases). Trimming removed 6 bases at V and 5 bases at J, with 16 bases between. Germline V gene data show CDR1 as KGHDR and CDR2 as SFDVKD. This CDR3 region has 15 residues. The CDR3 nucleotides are TGTGCCACCAGTAGCATTGTAGCGGATGACAATGAGCAGTTCTTC. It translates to CATSSIVADDNEQFF.

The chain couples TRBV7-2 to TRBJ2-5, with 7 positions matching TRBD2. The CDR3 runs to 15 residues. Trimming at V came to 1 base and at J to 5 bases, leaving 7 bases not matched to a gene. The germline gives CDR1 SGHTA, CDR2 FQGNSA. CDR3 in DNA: TGTGCCAGCAGCTTAGTTGCGGGAGCTCTCGAGACCCAGTACTTC. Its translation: CASSLVAGALETQYF.

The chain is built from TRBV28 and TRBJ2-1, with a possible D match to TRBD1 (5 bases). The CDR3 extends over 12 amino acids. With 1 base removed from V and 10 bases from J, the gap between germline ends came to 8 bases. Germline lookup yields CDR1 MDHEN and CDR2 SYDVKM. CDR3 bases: TGTGCCAGCAGTTTATTAGACAGCGAGCAGTTCTTC. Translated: CASSLLDSEQFF. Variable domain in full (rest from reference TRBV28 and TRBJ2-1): DVKVTQSSRYLVKRTGEKVFLECVQDMDHENMFWYRQDPGLGLRLIYFSYDVKMKEKGDIPEGYSVSREKKERFSLILESASTNQTSMYLCASSLLDSEQFFGPGTRLTVL.

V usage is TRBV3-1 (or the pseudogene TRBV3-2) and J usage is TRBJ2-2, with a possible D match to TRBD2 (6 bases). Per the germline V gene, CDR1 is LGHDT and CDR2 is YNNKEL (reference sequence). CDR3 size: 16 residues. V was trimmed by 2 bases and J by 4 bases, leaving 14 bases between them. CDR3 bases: TGTGCCAGCAGCCAATTGTGGGGGAGGCCCACCGGGGAGCTGTTTTTT. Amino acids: CASSQLWGRPTGELFF.

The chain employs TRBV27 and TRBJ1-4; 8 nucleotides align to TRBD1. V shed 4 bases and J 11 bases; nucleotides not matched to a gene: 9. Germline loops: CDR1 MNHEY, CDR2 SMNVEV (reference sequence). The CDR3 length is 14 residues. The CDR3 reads CASSSNGQGGKLFF. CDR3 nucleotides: TGTGCCAGCAGTTCGAATGGACAGGGAGGGAAACTGTTTTTT.

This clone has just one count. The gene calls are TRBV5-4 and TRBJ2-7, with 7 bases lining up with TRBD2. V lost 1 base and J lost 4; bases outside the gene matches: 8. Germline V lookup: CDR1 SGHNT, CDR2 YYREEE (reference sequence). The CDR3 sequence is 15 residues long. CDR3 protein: CASSLIGGEGYEQYF. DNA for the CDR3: TGTGCCAGCAGCTTGATTGGGGGGGAGGGATACGAGCAGTACTTC.

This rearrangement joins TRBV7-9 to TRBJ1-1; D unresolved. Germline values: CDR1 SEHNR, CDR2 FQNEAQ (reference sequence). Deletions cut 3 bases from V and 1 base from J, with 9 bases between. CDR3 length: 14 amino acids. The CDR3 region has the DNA TGTGCCAGCAGCTTTAGCCAGAAGAACACTGAAGCTTTCTTT. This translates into CASSFSQKNTEAFF.

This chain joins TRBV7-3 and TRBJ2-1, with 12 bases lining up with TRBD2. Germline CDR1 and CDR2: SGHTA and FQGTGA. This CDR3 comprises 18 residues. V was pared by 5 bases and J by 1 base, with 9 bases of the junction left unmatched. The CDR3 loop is CASSPRGLAGGSYNEQFF. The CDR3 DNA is TGTGCCAGCAGCCCCCGGGGACTAGCGGGTGGTTCCTACAATGAGCAGTTCTTC.

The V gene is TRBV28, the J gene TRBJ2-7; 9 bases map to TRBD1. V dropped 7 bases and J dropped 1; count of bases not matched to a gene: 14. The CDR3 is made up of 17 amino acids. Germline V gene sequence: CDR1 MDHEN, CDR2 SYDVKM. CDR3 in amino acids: CASTLTKGTGQSYEQYF. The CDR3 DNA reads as TGTGCCAGCACCTTGACCAAGGGGACAGGGCAATCCTACGAGCAGTACTTC.

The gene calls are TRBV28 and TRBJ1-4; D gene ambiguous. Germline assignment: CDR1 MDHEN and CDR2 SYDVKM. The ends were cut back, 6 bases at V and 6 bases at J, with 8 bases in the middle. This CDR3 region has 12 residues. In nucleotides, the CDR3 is TGTGCCAGCAGGGGGAGATATGAAAAACTGTTTTTT. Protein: CASRGRYEKLFF. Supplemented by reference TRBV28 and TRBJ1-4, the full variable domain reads DVKVTQSSRYLVKRTGEKVFLECVQDMDHENMFWYRQDPGLGLRLIYFSYDVKMKEKGDIPEGYSVSREKKERFSLILESASTNQTSMYLCASRGRYEKLFFGSGTQLSVL.

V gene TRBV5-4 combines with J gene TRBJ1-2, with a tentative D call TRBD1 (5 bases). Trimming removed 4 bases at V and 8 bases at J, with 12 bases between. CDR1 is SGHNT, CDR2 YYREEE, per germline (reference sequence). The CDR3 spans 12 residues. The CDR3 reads CASSPGLRGYTF. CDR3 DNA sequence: TGTGCCAGCAGCCCAGGGTTAAGAGGCTACACCTTC.

CDR3 coding DNA: TGTGCCTGGGCGGTGGTTGCCGGGGAGCTGTTTTTT. Translation gives CAWAVVAGELFF. The J gene is TRBJ2-2, the V gene TRBV30; D is unresolved. The V end lost 5 bases, the J end lost 6 bases, and 10 bases lay between the germline ends. This CDR3 has 12 amino acids. The germline gives CDR1 GTSNPN, CDR2 SVGIG (reference sequence).

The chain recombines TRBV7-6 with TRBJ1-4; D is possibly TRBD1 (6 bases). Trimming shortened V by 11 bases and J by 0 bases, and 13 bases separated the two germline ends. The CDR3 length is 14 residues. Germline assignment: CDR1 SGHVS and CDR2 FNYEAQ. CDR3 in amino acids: CAVRGSSTNEKLFF. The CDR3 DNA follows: TGTGCCGTTAGGGGGTCCTCAACTAATGAAAAACTGTTTTTT.

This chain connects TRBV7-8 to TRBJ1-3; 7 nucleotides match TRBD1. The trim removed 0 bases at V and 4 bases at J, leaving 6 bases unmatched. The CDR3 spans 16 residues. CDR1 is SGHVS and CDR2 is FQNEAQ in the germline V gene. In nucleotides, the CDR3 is TGTGCCAGCAGCTTAGCAAAGGGGGCGATAGGAAACACCATATATTTT. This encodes CASSLAKGAIGNTIYF.

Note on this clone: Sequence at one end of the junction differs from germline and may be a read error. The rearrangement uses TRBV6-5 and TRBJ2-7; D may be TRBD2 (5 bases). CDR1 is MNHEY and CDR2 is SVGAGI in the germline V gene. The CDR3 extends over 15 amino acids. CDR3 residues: CASSDSTGRGYEQYF. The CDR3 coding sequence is TGTGCCAGCAGTGACTCAACGGGCAGAGGGTACGAGCAGTACTTC.

The CDR3, as DNA: TGTGCCAGCAGCTTAAGAGTGGGCGGGAGCACAGATACGCAGTATTTT. This translates into CASSLRVGGSTDTQYF. The chain has TRBV11-1 and TRBJ2-3, with a tentative D call TRBD2 (5 bases). The CDR3 extends over 16 amino acids. The germline V gene has CDR1 SGHAT and CDR2 FQDESV (reference sequence). Trimming stripped 2 bases from V and 0 bases from J, with 12 bases between. Filled out from reference TRBV11-1 and TRBJ2-3, the complete variable domain reads EAEVAQSPRYKITEKSQAVAFWCDPISGHATLYWYRQILGQGPELLVQFQDESVVDDSQLPKDRFSAERLKGVDSTLKIQPAELGDSAMYLCASSLRVGGSTDTQYFGPGTRLTVL.

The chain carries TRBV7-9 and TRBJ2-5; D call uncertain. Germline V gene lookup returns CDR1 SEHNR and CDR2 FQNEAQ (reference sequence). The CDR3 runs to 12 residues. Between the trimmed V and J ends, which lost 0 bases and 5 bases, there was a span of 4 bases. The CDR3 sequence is CASSLAGETQYF. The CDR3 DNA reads TGTGCCAGCAGCTTAGCCGGGGAGACCCAGTACTTC. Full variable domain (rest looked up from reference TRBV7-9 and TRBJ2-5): DTGVSQNPRHKITKRGQNVTFRCDPISEHNRLYWYRQTLGQGPEFLTYFQNEAQLEKSRLLSDRFSAERPKGSFSTLEIQRTEQGDSAMYLCASSLAGETQYFGPGTRLLVL.

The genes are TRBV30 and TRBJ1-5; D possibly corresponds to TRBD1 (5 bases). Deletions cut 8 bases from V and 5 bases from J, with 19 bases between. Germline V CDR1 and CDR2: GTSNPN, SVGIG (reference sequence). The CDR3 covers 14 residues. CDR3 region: CALSGDGLYQPQHF. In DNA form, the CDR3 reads TGTGCCCTTAGCGGGGACGGATTATATCAGCCCCAGCATTTT.

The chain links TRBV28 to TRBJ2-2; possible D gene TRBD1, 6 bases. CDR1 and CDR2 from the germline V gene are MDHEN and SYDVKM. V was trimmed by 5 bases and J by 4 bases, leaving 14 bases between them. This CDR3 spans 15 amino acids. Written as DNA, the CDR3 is TGTGCCAGCAGTCCCCCCAGGGGATCCACCGGGGAGCTGTTTTTT. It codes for CASSPPRGSTGELFF.

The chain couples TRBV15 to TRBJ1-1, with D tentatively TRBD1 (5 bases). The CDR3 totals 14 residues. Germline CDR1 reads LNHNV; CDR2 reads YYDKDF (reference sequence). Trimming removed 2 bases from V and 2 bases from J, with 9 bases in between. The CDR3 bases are TGTGCCACCAGCAGACACCGGACAAACACTGAAGCTTTCTTT. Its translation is CATSRHRTNTEAFF. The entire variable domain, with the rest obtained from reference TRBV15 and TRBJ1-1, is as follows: DAMVIQNPRYQVTQFGKPVTLSCSQTLNHNVMYWYQQKSSQAPKLLFHYYDKDFNNEADTPDNFQSRRPNTSFCFLDIRSPGLGDTAMYLCATSRHRTNTEAFFGQGTRLTVV.

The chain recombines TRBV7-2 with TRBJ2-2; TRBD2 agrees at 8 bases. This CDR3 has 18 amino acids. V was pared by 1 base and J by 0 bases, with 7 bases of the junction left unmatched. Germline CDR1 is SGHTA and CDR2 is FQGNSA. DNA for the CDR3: TGTGCCAGCAGCTTAGAGGTTAGCGGGAACCCGAACACCGGGGAGCTGTTTTTT. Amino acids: CASSLEVSGNPNTGELFF.